This TCR beta chain appears in the sequencing data of a study of CD8+ T cells in alopecia areata. Background on the study: Those patients who were treated received oral tofacitinib, which was given at 5 to 10 mg twice daily for moderate-to-severe alopecia areata.

Following extraction, RNA underwent reverse transcription to cDNA, which served as the sequencing template. Clones were sequenced by immunoSEQ multiplex PCR, and TCRdb holds only the in-frame ones, with some missing. The sample includes under 350,000 clones, more than 45% seen only once; the top ten take around 1.8%. The sample's treatment: oral pan-JAK inhibitor, 5-10 mg twice daily. CD4+ and CD8+ T cells were sorted from PBMCs. The V end lost 5 bases, the J end lost 4 bases, and 14 bases lay between the germline ends. The CDR3 length is 14 residues. Germline V lookup: CDR1 SGDLS, CDR2 YYNGEE. V gene TRBV9 combines with J gene TRBJ2-3, with a possible D match to TRBD1 (6 bases). Sequences were derived from CD4+ T cells sorted from blood, sampled at week 24, from a patient treated with tofacitinib. The TCR sequence derives from a human donor with alopecia areata. The CDR3, as DNA: TGTGCCAGCAGTCGCTACAGGGAATCAGATACGCAGTATTTT. As protein: CASSRYRESDTQYF.